The 6 T cell receptor beta chains below all came from one sample that was sequenced in a study of blood T cell repertoires in COVID-19. The protocol was immunoSEQ multiplex PCR, while the TCRdb copy is restricted to in-frame clones and leaves out a portion. Of about 390,000 clones detected, roughly 86% appear once; the ten largest clones hold 2% to 2.5%. Sequences were obtained from peripheral blood. The source is a woman aged 60-70 years with COVID-19, enrolled during active disease.

The CDR3 region has the DNA TGTGCCACCATCGACAATTCCTATGGCTACACCTTC. Protein product: CATIDNSYGYTF. The chain couples TRBV19 to TRBJ1-2; no firm D call. CDR3 length equals 12 residues. V was trimmed by 10 bases and J by 4 bases, leaving 13 bases between them. Germline values: CDR1 LNHDA, CDR2 SQIVND (reference sequence).

The rearrangement uses TRBV4-1 and TRBJ2-3, with 9 bases fitting TRBD2. Germline values: CDR1 MGHRA, CDR2 YSYEKL. The CDR3 has 14 residues. Trimming cost V 3 bases and J 5 bases; bases outside gene matches: 3. In DNA, the CDR3 is TGCGCCAGCAGCCACCTAGCGGGGAAAGATACGCAGTATTTT. Its translation is CASSHLAGKDTQYF.

This chain connects TRBV3-1 (or the pseudogene TRBV3-2) to TRBJ2-7; 12 bases map to TRBD1. The germline V gene encodes CDR1 LGHDT and CDR2 YNNKEL (reference sequence). This CDR3 has 17 amino acids. Germline trimming cut 0 bases from V and 4 bases from J; bases unmatched to any gene: 7. CDR3 sequence: CASSQDPGTGGGYEQYF. CDR3 nucleotide sequence: TGTGCCAGCAGCCAAGACCCCGGGACAGGGGGCGGGTACGAGCAGTACTTC.

The chain combines TRBV7-2 with TRBJ1-5; weak D call: TRBD1 (6 bases). Between the trimmed V and J ends, which lost 5 bases and 4 bases, there was a span of 15 bases. This CDR3 comprises 15 residues. The V gene's germline CDR1 is SGHTA and CDR2 FQGNSA. The CDR3: CASSVSGGLNQPQHF. Here the CDR3 DNA reads TGTGCCAGCAGCGTAAGCGGGGGCCTTAATCAGCCCCAGCATTTT.

The chain links TRBV27 to TRBJ1-2; the match to TRBD1 covers 7 bases. Germline trimming cut 4 bases from V and 1 base from J; bases unmatched to any gene: 9. CDR3 length: 16 residues. The germline CDR1 and CDR2 sequences are MNHEY and SMNVEV (reference sequence). In nucleotides, the CDR3 is TGTGCCAGCAGTTATGCACCCCGGGACAGTAACTATGGCTACACCTTC. Translation gives CASSYAPRDSNYGYTF.

This clone was seen a single time. The V gene is TRBV19, the J gene TRBJ1-1, with D possibly matching TRBD1 (6 bases). This CDR3 has 16 amino acids. Trimming took off 8 bases at V and 0 bases at J, with 19 bases between the two ends. Germline-derived CDR1 and CDR2 are LNHDA and SQIVND (reference sequence). The CDR3 DNA is TGTGCCAGTGGGGGGGACCCTGGACAGTTGAACACTGAAGCTTTCTTT. Its protein product is CASGGDPGQLNTEAFF.